This T cell receptor (beta chain) was obtained from a study of neurological immune-mediated disorders. Notes on the study in general: The absence of shared CDR3 amino acid sequences among expanded clones across subjects suggests private repertoires in all groups. The multiple sclerosis repertoire cluster had no clinical or MRI feature associated with it.

Time point denoted: longitudinal time-point 2. PBMCs numbering 2 million and stored at -80 C yielded the unsorted libraries. Synthesis of cDNA was carried out by template-switch 5'RACE. The reaction used 10-nucleotide random UMIs. TCRdb used MiXCR to reprocess the 5' RACE reads, holding one entry per CDR3 protein. The data hold 65,000 to 85,000 distinct CDR3 sequences, with 5.8% observed a single time. This clonotype was counted at least ten times. Its antigen is unknown. V lost 5 bases and J lost 8; bases outside the gene matches: 9. The CDR3 totals 14 residues. In germline, CDR1 is DFQATT, CDR2 SNEGSKA (reference sequence).

V gene TRBV20-1 combines with J gene TRBJ1-2; 12 bases are a match to TRBD1. Sequencing input: PBMCs. The TCR sequence derives from a woman in her sixties or seventies with multiple sclerosis. As DNA, the CDR3 is TGCAGTGCTTCGCCGGGACAGGGGGCGCGGGGCTACACCTTC. It codes for CSASPGQGARGYTF.